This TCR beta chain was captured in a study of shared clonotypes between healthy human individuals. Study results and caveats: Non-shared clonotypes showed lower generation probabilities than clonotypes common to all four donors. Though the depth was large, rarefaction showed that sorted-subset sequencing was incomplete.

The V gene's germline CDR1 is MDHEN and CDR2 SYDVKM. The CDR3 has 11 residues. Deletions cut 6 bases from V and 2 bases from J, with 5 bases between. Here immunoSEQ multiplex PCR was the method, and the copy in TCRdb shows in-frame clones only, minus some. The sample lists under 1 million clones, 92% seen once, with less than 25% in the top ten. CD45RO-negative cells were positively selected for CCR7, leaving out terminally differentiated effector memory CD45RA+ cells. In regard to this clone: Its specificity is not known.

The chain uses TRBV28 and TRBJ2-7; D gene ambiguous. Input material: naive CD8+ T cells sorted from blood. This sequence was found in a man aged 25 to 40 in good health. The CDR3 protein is CASRETYEQYF. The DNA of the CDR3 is TGTGCCAGCAGGGAAACCTACGAGCAGTACTTC.